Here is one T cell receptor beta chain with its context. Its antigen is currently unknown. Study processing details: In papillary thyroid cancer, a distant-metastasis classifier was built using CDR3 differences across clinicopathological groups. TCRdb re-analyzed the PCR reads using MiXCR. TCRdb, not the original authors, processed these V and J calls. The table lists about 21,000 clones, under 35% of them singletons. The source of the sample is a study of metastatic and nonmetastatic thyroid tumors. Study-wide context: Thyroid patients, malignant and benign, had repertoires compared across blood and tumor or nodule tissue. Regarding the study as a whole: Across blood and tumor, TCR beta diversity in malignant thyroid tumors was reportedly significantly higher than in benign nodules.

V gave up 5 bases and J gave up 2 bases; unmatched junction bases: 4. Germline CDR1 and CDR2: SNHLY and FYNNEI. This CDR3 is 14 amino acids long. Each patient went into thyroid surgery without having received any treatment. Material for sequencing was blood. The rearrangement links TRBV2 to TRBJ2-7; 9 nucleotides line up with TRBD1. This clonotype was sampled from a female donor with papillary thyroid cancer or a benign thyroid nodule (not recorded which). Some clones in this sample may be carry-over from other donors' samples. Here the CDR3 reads CASSCGQGPYEQYF. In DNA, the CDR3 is TGTGCCAGCAGTTGTGGACAGGGGCCCTACGAGCAGTACTTC.